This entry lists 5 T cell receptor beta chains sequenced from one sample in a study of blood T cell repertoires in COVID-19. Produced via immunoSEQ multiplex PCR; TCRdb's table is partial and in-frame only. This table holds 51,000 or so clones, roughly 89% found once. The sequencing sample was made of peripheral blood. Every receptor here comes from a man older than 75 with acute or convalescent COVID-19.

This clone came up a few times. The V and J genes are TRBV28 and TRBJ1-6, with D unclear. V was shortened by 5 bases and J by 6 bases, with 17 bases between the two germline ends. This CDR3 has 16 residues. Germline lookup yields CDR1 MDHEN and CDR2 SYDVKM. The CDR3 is CASSPLVPAGNSPLHF. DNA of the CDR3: TGTGCCAGCAGTCCTCTTGTCCCCGCGGGTAATTCACCCCTCCACTTT.

The CDR3 sequence: CASSLRPLADPTYEQYF. In DNA, the CDR3 is TGCGCCAGCAGCCTACGGCCTCTAGCGGATCCTACCTACGAGCAGTACTTC. V and J are TRBV5-1 and TRBJ2-7; 7 positions agree with TRBD2. This CDR3 contains 17 residues. The J segment lost 2 bases and the V segment lost 4 bases, leaving 15 bases of the junction unmatched. Per germline, CDR1 SGHRS and CDR2 YFSETQ. The full variable domain, its missing parts supplied by reference TRBV5-1 and TRBJ2-7, is KAGVTQTPRYLIKTRGQQVTLSCSPISGHRSVSWYQQTPGQGLQFLFEYFSETQRNKGNFPGRFSGRQFSNSRSEMNVSTLELGDSALYLCASSLRPLADPTYEQYFGPGTRLTVT.

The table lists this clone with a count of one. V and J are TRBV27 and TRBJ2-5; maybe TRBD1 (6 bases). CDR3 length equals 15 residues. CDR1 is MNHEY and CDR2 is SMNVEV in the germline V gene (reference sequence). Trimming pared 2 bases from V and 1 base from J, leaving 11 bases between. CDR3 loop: CASSLLDRFQETQYF. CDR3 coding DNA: TGTGCCAGCAGTTTACTAGACAGGTTCCAAGAGACCCAGTACTTC.

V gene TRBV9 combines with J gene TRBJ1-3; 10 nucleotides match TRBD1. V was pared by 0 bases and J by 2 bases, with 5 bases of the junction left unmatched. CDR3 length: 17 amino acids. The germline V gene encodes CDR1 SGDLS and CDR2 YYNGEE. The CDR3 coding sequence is TGTGCCAGCAGCGTAGTGGACAGGGGGGAAGCTGGAAACACCATATATTTT. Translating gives CASSVVDRGEAGNTIYF.

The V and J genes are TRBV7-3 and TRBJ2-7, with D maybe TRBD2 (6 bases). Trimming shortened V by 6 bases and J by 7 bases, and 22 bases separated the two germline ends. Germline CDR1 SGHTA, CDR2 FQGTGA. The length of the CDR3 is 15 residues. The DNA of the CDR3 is TGTGCCAGCAGTCTCAGCGGACTACCCGGCGGGGAGCAGTACTTC. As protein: CASSLSGLPGGEQYF. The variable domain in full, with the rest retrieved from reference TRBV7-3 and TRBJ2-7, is GAGVSQTPSNKVTEKGKYVELRCDPISGHTALYWYRQSLGQGPEFLIYFQGTGAADDSGLPNDRFFAVRPEGSVSTLKIQRTERGDSAVYLCASSLSGLPGGEQYFGPGTRLTVT.